The text below deals with one T cell receptor (beta chain). The record originates from a study of blood T cell repertoires in COVID-19. About the research overall: Acute and convalescent COVID-19 specimens originated in the United States, Italy and Spain. From T cells, B-cell-depleted T cells, or PBMCs came the material, which was cDNA or gDNA.

Under the authors' procedure: Reference gene primer amplification gave estimated nucleated cell counts. Produced via immunoSEQ multiplex PCR; TCRdb's table is partial and in-frame only. That table gives V, J and clone size, and the DNA gave D and trimming. The sample carries a few hundred thousand clones, around 86% recorded once. Germline-derived CDR1 and CDR2 are LNHDA and SQIVND (reference sequence). Trimming removed 3 bases at V and 5 bases at J, with 22 bases between. CDR3 length equals 17 residues. What was sequenced was peripheral blood. J is TRBJ1-2 and V is TRBV19; D unresolved. The TCR was taken from a man between 18 and 35 years old with active or convalescent COVID-19. CDR3 region: CASSIAGPSIPLYGYTF. As DNA, the CDR3 is TGTGCCAGTAGTATTGCAGGCCCCTCAATCCCATTGTATGGCTACACCTTC. Full variable domain (remainder filled in from reference TRBV19 and TRBJ1-2): DGGITQSPKYLFRKEGQNVTLSCEQNLNHDAMYWYRQDPGQGLRLIYYSQIVNDFQKGDIAEGYSVSREKKESFPLTVTSAQKNPTAFYLCASSIAGPSIPLYGYTFGSGTRLTVV.